This passage covers 25 T cell receptor beta chains from one sample sequenced in a study of blood T cell repertoires in COVID-19 (dated by TCRdb to about 2020). The library was prepared using the immunoSEQ multiplex PCR assay. TCRdb carries this immuneACCESS record with in-frame sequences only. Its versions omit some clonotypes, under half of them owing to an unresolved V gene in the studies checked, with the rest unexplained. This sample gives some 250,000 clones in total; around 87% of them show up just once. Of the sample, roughly 3% is held by the ten largest clones. Sequencing was done on a sample of peripheral blood. The receptor set was obtained from a woman in her 30s who had recovered from COVID-19.

The rearrangement joins TRBV2 to TRBJ2-5; 8 nucleotides agree with TRBD2. The germline V gene encodes CDR1 SNHLY and CDR2 FYNNEI. The V gene end was trimmed by 4 bases and the J gene end by 3 bases; junction bases not matched to a gene: 10. The CDR3 is 16 residues long. CDR3 DNA: TGTGCCAGCAGTGGGGCGAGGGAGCGGGGGAAAGAGACCCAGTACTTC. This sequence encodes CASSGARERGKETQYF.

The chain carries TRBV12-3 or TRBV12-4 and TRBJ2-1; no clear D gene. Deletions cut 5 bases from V and 8 bases from J, with 7 bases between. CDR3 length: 11 residues. CDR3 nucleotides: TGTGCCAGCAGTGAGTATTATGAGCAGTTCTTC. Its protein is CASSEYYEQFF.

The rearrangement joins TRBV30 to TRBJ1-5; TRBD1 matches 8 bases. The CDR3 sequence is 19 residues long. Germline V CDR1 and CDR2: GTSNPN, SVGIG (reference sequence). Germline trimming cut 0 bases from V and 0 bases from J; bases unmatched to any gene: 13. The CDR3 nucleotides read TGTGCCTGGAGTGTAAAACTTCGGGACAGGATATATAGCAATCAGCCCCAGCATTTT. This encodes CAWSVKLRDRIYSNQPQHF.

The rearrangement uses TRBV21-1 and TRBJ1-2; TRBD1, the table's D call, was not compared with the DNA. TRBV21-1 corresponds to a pseudogene. This CDR3 comprises 18 residues. CDR3 amino acids: CASSPKEGSGVPPHGYTF. The CDR3 nucleotides read TGTGCCAGCAGCCCTAAGGAAGGGTCAGGGGTCCCCCCCCATGGCTACACCTTC.

The chain has TRBV2 and TRBJ2-1, with D maybe TRBD1 (5 bases). The CDR3 spans 15 residues. Germline CDR1 SNHLY, CDR2 FYNNEI. Trimming removed 1 base at V and 0 bases at J, with 7 bases between. The CDR3 bases are TGTGCCAGCAGTGAAGACAGGAGCTCCTACAATGAGCAGTTCTTC. The encoded protein is CASSEDRSSYNEQFF.

The chain joins TRBV6-2 or TRBV6-3 to TRBJ1-2; D might be TRBD1 (5 bases). The germline gives CDR1 MNHEY, CDR2 SVGEGT. V lost 4 bases and J lost 3, with 18 bases in between. CDR3 length: 16 residues. CDR3 sequence: CASSSRRGTHYYGYTF. DNA for the CDR3: TGTGCCAGCAGTTCCCGCCGGGGGACTCACTACTATGGCTACACCTTC.

CDR3 loop: CAWSNRGYNSPLHF. In DNA, the CDR3 is TGTGCCTGGAGTAATCGGGGGTATAATTCACCCCTCCACTTT. The chain joins TRBV30 to TRBJ1-6, with D possibly being TRBD1 (5 bases). Trimming pared 2 bases from V and 4 bases from J, leaving 9 bases between. The germline V gene has CDR1 GTSNPN and CDR2 SVGIG (reference sequence). The CDR3 consists of 14 residues. The full variable domain, in which reference TRBV30 and TRBJ1-6 provide the parts outside the CDR3, is SQTIHQWPATLVQPVGSPLSLECTVEGTSNPNLYWYRQAAGRGLQLLFYSVGIGQISSEVPQNLSASRPQDRQFILSSKKLLLSDSGFYLCAWSNRGYNSPLHFGNGTRLTVT.

The chain employs TRBV5-1 and TRBJ2-3, with TRBD1 identical over 8 bases. The CDR3 totals 13 residues. Germline loops: CDR1 SGHRS, CDR2 YFSETQ. Trimming removed 7 bases from V and 3 bases from J; junction bases left unmatched: 4. The CDR3 DNA reads TGCGCCAGCGGACAGGGTCCGACAGATACGCAGTATTTT. Translation gives CASGQGPTDTQYF.

This sequence joins TRBV9 and TRBJ2-7; a weak D match, TRBD2 (7 bases). This CDR3 contains 14 residues. The V and J ends lost 0 bases and 3 bases respectively, with 10 bases between them. The germline CDR1 and CDR2 sequences are SGDLS and YYNGEE. CDR3 sequence reads: CASSVAGGFYEQYF. In nucleotides, the CDR3 is TGTGCCAGCAGCGTAGCGGGGGGCTTCTACGAGCAGTACTTC.

The rearrangement uses TRBV3-1 (or the pseudogene TRBV3-2) and TRBJ1-1; no clear D gene. CDR3 length: 13 amino acids. Trimming stripped 5 bases from V and 7 bases from J, with 14 bases between. Germline V gene sequence: CDR1 LGHDT, CDR2 YNNKEL (reference sequence). CDR3 sequence reads: CASSFAGGVEAFF. CDR3 DNA sequence: TGTGCCAGCAGCTTTGCTGGAGGCGTTGAAGCTTTCTTT.

The chain carries TRBV5-5 and TRBJ2-1; TRBD1 agrees at 7 bases. V lost 5 bases and J lost 5; bases outside the gene matches: 7. Germline CDR1 SGHKS, CDR2 YYEKEE (reference sequence). This CDR3 is 14 amino acids long. The CDR3 sequence: CASRGGAGNNEQFF. In DNA form, the CDR3 reads TGTGCCAGCAGAGGGGGCGCGGGTAACAATGAGCAGTTCTTC.

The chain is built from TRBV9 and TRBJ2-7, with TRBD2 matching 8 bases. Looked up from germline, CDR1 is SGDLS and CDR2 is YYNGEE. There are 15 residues in the CDR3. With 0 bases clipped from V and 2 bases from J, the junction kept 4 bases outside the gene matches. CDR3 in DNA: TGTGCCAGCAGCGTAGCTATCGGGGGGGCCTACGAGCAGTACTTC. Amino acid sequence: CASSVAIGGAYEQYF.

This chain connects TRBV18 to TRBJ2-4; maybe TRBD2 (6 bases). Germline assignment: CDR1 KGHSH and CDR2 LQKENI. The CDR3 consists of 14 residues. V was pared by 3 bases and J by 6 bases, with 12 bases between. This CDR3 is CASSPGGAGNIQYF. The CDR3 DNA reads as TGTGCCAGCTCACCGGGGGGAGCGGGAAACATTCAGTACTTC.

The chain recombines TRBV5-6 with TRBJ1-5; 8 bases are shared with TRBD1. The V gene end was trimmed by 4 bases and the J gene end by 6 bases; junction bases not matched to a gene: 6. CDR1 is SGHDT and CDR2 is YYEEEE in the germline V gene. The CDR3 is made up of 14 amino acids. CDR3 coding DNA: TGTGCCAGCAGCCCGGGGACAGGTTTTCAGCCCCAGCATTTT. It encodes CASSPGTGFQPQHF.

The chain employs TRBV5-6 and TRBJ1-2; tentatively, D is TRBD1 (5 bases). The germline gives CDR1 SGHDT, CDR2 YYEEEE. The germline V and J ends were trimmed by 3 bases and 4 bases, with 13 bases remaining between them. This CDR3 region has 14 residues. The CDR3, as DNA: TGTGCCAGCAGCTGGAGGGGACGATCCTATGGCTACACCTTC. It translates to CASSWRGRSYGYTF.

The V gene is TRBV25-1, the J gene TRBJ1-1, with D perhaps TRBD1 (6 bases). This CDR3 spans 14 amino acids. Trimming shortened V by 6 bases and J by 4 bases, and 15 bases separated the two germline ends. Germline CDR1 reads MGHDK; CDR2 reads SYGVNS. Here the CDR3 reads CASRRSGEGTEAFF. The CDR3 nucleotides are TGTGCCAGCAGAAGATCAGGGGAAGGCACTGAAGCTTTCTTT. Together with reference TRBV25-1 and TRBJ1-1, the CDR3 gives the full variable domain: EADIYQTPRYLVIGTGKKITLECSQTMGHDKMYWYQQDPGMELHLIHYSYGVNSTEKGDLSSESTVSRIRTEHFPLTLESARPSHTSQYLCASRRSGEGTEAFFGQGTRLTVV.

The chain couples TRBV12-3 or TRBV12-4 to TRBJ2-1, with D maybe TRBD2 (6 bases). The CDR3 is made up of 12 amino acids. The V and J ends lost 6 bases and 5 bases respectively, with 8 bases between them. The CDR3 bases are TGTGCCAGCAGAGTAGCGGACAATGAGCAGTTCTTC. It yields the protein CASRVADNEQFF.

The V and J genes are TRBV7-3 and TRBJ2-1; 7 bases agree with TRBD1. This CDR3 spans 14 amino acids. With V trimmed by 5 bases and J by 5 bases, 6 bases remained unmatched. The germline gives CDR1 SGHTA, CDR2 FQGTGA. CDR3 residues: CASSHDRVDNEQFF. CDR3 nucleotide sequence: TGTGCCAGCAGCCATGACAGGGTAGACAATGAGCAGTTCTTC.

There are a few counts of this clone. The V gene is TRBV2, the J gene TRBJ2-3; the D gene is possibly TRBD1 (6 bases). CDR3 length: 13 amino acids. Trimming left V 4 bases short and J 4 bases short, with 9 bases between. Germline lookup yields CDR1 SNHLY and CDR2 FYNNEI. The CDR3 sequence is CASSARQADTQYF. The CDR3, as DNA: TGTGCCAGCAGTGCCCGACAGGCAGATACGCAGTATTTT.

The chain is built from TRBV6-5 and TRBJ2-5; TRBD2 might be the D (6 bases). Germline values: CDR1 MNHEY, CDR2 SVGAGI. The CDR3 consists of 16 residues. Trimming took 4 bases from V and 4 from J, leaving 19 bases between them. CDR3 region: CASSSSWGRGRETQYF. The CDR3 DNA is TGTGCCAGCAGTTCTTCCTGGGGACGGGGGAGAGAGACCCAGTACTTC.

The rearrangement joins TRBV10-2 to TRBJ1-1; 7 nucleotides agree with TRBD1. Per the germline V gene, CDR1 is WSHSY and CDR2 is SAAADI. The CDR3 spans 14 residues. J lost 0 bases, V lost 6 bases, and 4 bases had no gene match. The DNA for the CDR3 is TGCGCCAGCAGGAGGACAGGTGTGAACACTGAAGCTTTCTTT. It codes for CASRRTGVNTEAFF.

This chain joins TRBV3-1 (or the pseudogene TRBV3-2) and TRBJ2-1; 9 bases line up with TRBD1. V shed 0 bases, J shed 10 bases, and the junction held 13 bases outside the gene matches. Germline V gene lookup returns CDR1 LGHDT and CDR2 YNNKEL (reference sequence). This CDR3 is built from 17 residues. CDR3 coding DNA: TGTGCCAGCAGCCAAGAACTCGCGGGACAGGGCGGCGGAGAGCAGTTCTTC. Its protein is CASSQELAGQGGGEQFF.

The J gene is TRBJ2-1, the V gene TRBV3-1 (or the pseudogene TRBV3-2); 10 positions match TRBD2. CDR1 is LGHDT, CDR2 YNNKEL, per germline (reference sequence). V was clipped by 3 bases and J by 8 bases; unmatched bases: 13. CDR3 length equals 17 residues. CDR3 residues: CASSHTHSGGTWDEQFF. The CDR3 nucleotides read TGTGCCAGCAGCCACACTCATAGCGGGGGGACTTGGGATGAGCAGTTCTTC.

V gene TRBV3-1 (or the pseudogene TRBV3-2) combines with J gene TRBJ2-1; 12 bases match TRBD2. CDR1 and CDR2 (germline): LGHDT, YNNKEL (reference sequence). With 6 bases clipped from V and 5 bases from J, the junction kept 14 bases outside the gene matches. The CDR3 totals 18 residues. The CDR3, as DNA: TGTGCCAGCAGTCCACCCCCTAGCGGGGGGGCTAGGGACAATGAGCAGTTCTTC. Encoded protein: CASSPPPSGGARDNEQFF.

V usage is TRBV9 and J usage is TRBJ1-2; TRBD1 agrees at 9 bases. Losses at the gene ends were 4 bases for V and 6 bases for J; bases not matched to a gene: 7. Germline CDR1 reads SGDLS; CDR2 reads YYNGEE. This CDR3 has 14 residues. CDR3 protein: CASSTRDRENGYTF. CDR3 DNA: TGTGCCAGCAGCACTCGGGACAGGGAAAATGGCTACACCTTC.